Each of the 10 T cell receptor beta chains below was sequenced from the same sample in a study of OX40 agonist ivuxolimab in advanced cancers. The library was prepared using the immunoSEQ multiplex PCR assay. TCRdb obtained this table from immuneACCESS and retained in-frame rearrangements with V and J assigned. These tables miss some clones; where compared with another copy, unresolved V genes account for less than half of the shortfall, and the remainder is unexplained. The sample includes about 70,000 clones, with 75% to 90% observed a single time. The top ten clonotypes cover roughly 10% of the sample. Sequenced here: CD4+ or CD8+ T cells sorted from blood, sampled in a trial of the OX40 agonist ivuxolimab. Receptors were obtained from an adult with an advanced solid tumor such as melanoma, head and neck, liver or kidney cancer.

This chain uses TRBV27 with TRBJ1-2; 9 nucleotides match TRBD1. This CDR3 has 15 residues. Germline assignment: CDR1 MNHEY and CDR2 SMNVEV (reference sequence). The V gene end was trimmed by 0 bases and the J gene end by 4 bases; junction bases not matched to a gene: 3. CDR3 sequence: CASSLSTGGFYGYTF. The CDR3, as DNA: TGTGCCAGCAGTTTATCGACAGGGGGGTTCTATGGCTACACCTTC.

The V call is TRBV4-1, the J call TRBJ2-3; no clear D. Germline CDR1 reads MGHRA; CDR2 reads YSYEKL. V shed 0 bases and J shed 4 bases, with 17 bases lying between them. The CDR3 spans 17 residues. CDR3 sequence: CASSQEGIRYTPDTQYF. For the CDR3, the DNA is TGCGCCAGCAGCCAAGAAGGGATTCGGTACACGCCAGATACGCAGTATTTT.

The chain couples TRBV10-3 to TRBJ2-6; a weak D match, TRBD1 (5 bases). This CDR3 contains 18 residues. Germline V gene data show CDR1 as ENHRY and CDR2 as SYGVKD. Trimming took off 6 bases at V and 0 bases at J, with 18 bases between the two ends. Written as DNA, the CDR3 is TGTGCCATCAGATCGGACACGCGACGCGCCTCTGGGGCCAACGTCCTGACTTTC. It translates to CAIRSDTRRASGANVLTF.

V usage is TRBV5-4 and J usage is TRBJ2-7; no definite D call. V was pared by 4 bases and J by 4 bases, with 18 bases between. Germline assignment: CDR1 SGHNT and CDR2 YYREEE (reference sequence). There are 15 residues in the CDR3. The CDR3: CASSPMGTARYEQYF. CDR3 bases: TGTGCCAGCAGCCCAATGGGAACAGCAAGATACGAGCAGTACTTC.

The chain joins TRBV18 to TRBJ1-2; no firm D call. V was cut by 1 base and J by 2 bases, with 11 bases left in between. Per the germline V gene, CDR1 is KGHSH and CDR2 is LQKENI. CDR3 length equals 15 residues. CDR3 coding DNA: TGTGCCAGCTCACCACAACGGGCGGTGAACTATGGCTACACCTTC. It translates to CASSPQRAVNYGYTF.

This clone was detected a few times. J is TRBJ1-1 and V is TRBV4-1; D may be TRBD1 (6 bases). There are 14 residues in the CDR3. V shed 5 bases and J shed 0 bases, with 10 bases lying between them. CDR1 and CDR2 from the germline V gene are MGHRA and YSYEKL. The CDR3 DNA sequence: TGCGCCAGCAGCGCACAGGGCATGAACACTGAAGCTTTCTTT. As protein: CASSAQGMNTEAFF.

J is TRBJ2-7 and V is TRBV13, with a weak D call TRBD1 (6 bases). Trimming left V 5 bases short and J 5 bases short, with 16 bases between. The CDR3 spans 14 residues. CDR1 and CDR2 (germline): PRHDT, FYEKMQ (reference sequence). The CDR3: CASSASQGSHEQYF. In DNA, the CDR3 is TGTGCCAGCAGCGCATCACAGGGTTCCCACGAGCAGTACTTC.

This clone was detected only a few times. The chain uses TRBV27 and TRBJ2-7; TRBD2 matches 8 bases. CDR3 length equals 16 residues. CDR1 is MNHEY, CDR2 SMNVEV, per germline (reference sequence). Trimming at V came to 6 bases and at J to 3 bases, leaving 13 bases not matched to a gene. The CDR3 DNA is TGTGCCAGCAGGAAAGCGGGAGAAGGGGTGGGCTACGAGCAGTACTTC. It codes for CASRKAGEGVGYEQYF.

The rearrangement joins TRBV7-8 to TRBJ2-7, with 9 bases that match TRBD1. V lost 4 bases and J lost 2; bases outside the gene matches: 0. Per germline, CDR1 SGHVS and CDR2 FQNEAQ. The length of the CDR3 is 13 residues. CDR3 nucleotides: TGTGCCAGCAGCTGGGACAGGGCCTACGAGCAGTACTTC. Protein product: CASSWDRAYEQYF.

The V gene is TRBV19, the J gene TRBJ1-1; D not resolved. V was trimmed by 4 bases and J by 1 base, leaving 4 bases between them. From germline, CDR1 is LNHDA and CDR2 SQIVND (reference sequence). CDR3 size: 12 residues. DNA for the CDR3: TGTGCCAGTAGTACGAAGAACACTGAAGCTTTCTTT. Amino acid sequence: CASSTKNTEAFF.